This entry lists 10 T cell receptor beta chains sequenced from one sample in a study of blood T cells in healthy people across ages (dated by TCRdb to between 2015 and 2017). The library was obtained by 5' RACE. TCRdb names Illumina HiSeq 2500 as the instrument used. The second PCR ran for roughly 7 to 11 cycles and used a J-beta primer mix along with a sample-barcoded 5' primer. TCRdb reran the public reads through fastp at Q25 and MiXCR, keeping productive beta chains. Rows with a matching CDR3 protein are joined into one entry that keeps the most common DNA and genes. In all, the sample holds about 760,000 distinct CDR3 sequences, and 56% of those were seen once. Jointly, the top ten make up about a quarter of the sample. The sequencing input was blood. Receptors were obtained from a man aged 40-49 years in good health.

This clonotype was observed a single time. The CDR3 DNA reads TGCAGTGCTAGAGATTCATCCGGGACTCGGCAGTTCTTC. Encoded protein: CSARDSSGTRQFF. V gene TRBV20-1 combines with J gene TRBJ2-1; D possibly corresponds to TRBD2 (6 bases). Trimming took 0 bases from V and 12 from J, leaving 15 bases between them. Germline CDR1 is DFQATT and CDR2 is SNEGSKA (reference sequence). The CDR3 totals 13 residues.

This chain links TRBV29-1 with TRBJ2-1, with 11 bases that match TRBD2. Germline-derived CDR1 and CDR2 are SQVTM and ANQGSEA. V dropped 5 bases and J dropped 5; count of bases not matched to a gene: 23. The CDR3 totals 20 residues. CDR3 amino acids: CSVLTQVGIRGTSGHNEQFF. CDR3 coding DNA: TGCAGCGTTCTCACCCAAGTGGGGATTCGGGGGACTAGCGGACACAATGAGCAGTTCTTC.

CDR3 region: CASSQEIRTPGLETQYF. The CDR3 DNA sequence: TGTGCCAGCAGCCAAGAGATCAGGACCCCGGGTCTGGAGACCCAGTACTTC. The chain couples TRBV4-2 to TRBJ2-5, with D unresolved. Germline CDR1 reads LGHNA; CDR2 reads YNFKEQ. The CDR3 is 17 residues long. The V end lost 0 bases, the J end lost 5 bases, and 19 bases lay between the germline ends.

CDR3 sequence reads: CASSTRGTGADNEQFF. CDR3 DNA sequence: TGCGCCAGCAGCACTCGAGGGACAGGGGCGGACAATGAGCAGTTCTTC. The chain carries TRBV5-1 and TRBJ2-1, with 10 bases aligning to TRBD1. V lost 4 bases, J lost 5 bases, and 9 bases stayed unmatched. Germline CDR1 is SGHRS and CDR2 is YFSETQ. The CDR3 totals 16 residues.

The DNA of the CDR3 is TGTGCCAGCAGTTTAAACGCCCCAGGGGAGGGACTCACCTACGAGCAGTACTTC. Residues: CASSLNAPGEGLTYEQYF. The chain joins TRBV27 to TRBJ2-5; TRBD2 might be the D (7 bases). The DNA end is more similar to TRBJ2-7, so the J call may be wrong. The CDR3 length is 18 residues. Looked up from germline, CDR1 is MNHEY and CDR2 is SMNVEV (reference sequence).

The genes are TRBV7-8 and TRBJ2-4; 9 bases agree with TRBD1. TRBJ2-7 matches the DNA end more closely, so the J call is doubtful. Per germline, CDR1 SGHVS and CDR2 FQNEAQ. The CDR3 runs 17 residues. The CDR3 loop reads CASSSRFDGTGPYEQYF. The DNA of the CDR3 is TGTGCCAGCAGCTCCCGGTTCGACGGGACAGGGCCCTACGAGCAGTACTTC.

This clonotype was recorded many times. In nucleotides, the CDR3 is TGTGCCAGCAGTGCCGTTGTCGCTGGGGCCAACGTCCTGACTTTC. Protein product: CASSAVVAGANVLTF. V gene TRBV28 combines with J gene TRBJ2-6, with D unclear. V was trimmed by 5 bases and J by 2 bases, leaving 10 bases between them. This CDR3 is built from 15 residues. The germline V gene has CDR1 MDHEN and CDR2 SYDVKM.

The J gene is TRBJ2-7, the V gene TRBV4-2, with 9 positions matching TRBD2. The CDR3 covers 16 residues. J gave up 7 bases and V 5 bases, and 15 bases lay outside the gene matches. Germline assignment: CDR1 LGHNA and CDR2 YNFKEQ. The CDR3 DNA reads TGTGCCAGCAGCTCTCGGACTAGCGAGACCTACAATGAGCAGTACTTC. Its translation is CASSSRTSETYNEQYF.

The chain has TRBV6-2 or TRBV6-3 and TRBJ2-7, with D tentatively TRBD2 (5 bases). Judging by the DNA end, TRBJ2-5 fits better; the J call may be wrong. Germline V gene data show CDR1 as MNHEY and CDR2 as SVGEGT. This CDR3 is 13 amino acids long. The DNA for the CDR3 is TGTGCCAGCAGTTGGACTGAGTCGGAGACCCAGTACTTC. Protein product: CASSWTESETQYF.

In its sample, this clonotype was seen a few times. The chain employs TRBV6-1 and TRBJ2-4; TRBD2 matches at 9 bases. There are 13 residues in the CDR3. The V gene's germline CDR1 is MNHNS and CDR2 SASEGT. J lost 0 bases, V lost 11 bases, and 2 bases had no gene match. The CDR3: CAGGGVAKNIQYF. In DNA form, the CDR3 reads TGTGCCGGCGGGGGGGTAGCCAAAAACATTCAGTACTTC.